These 27 T cell receptor beta chains originate from one sample sequenced in a study of T-cell memory formation after mild COVID-19 (dated by TCRdb to 2020 to 2023). Library preparation used 5' RACE. Sequencing instrument: Illumina NovaSeq 6000. Through fastp at Q25 and MiXCR, TCRdb rebuilt clones from the public reads, retaining in-frame beta chains. Rows matching on CDR3 protein sequence are summarized as one entry with the most common DNA and genes. Recorded for this sample are roughly 190,000 distinct CDR3 sequences; roughly 18% of them occurred a single time. The ten largest clones represent 2.4% of the sample. The sample was PBMCs or a T cell subset sorted from them (not recorded which). These receptors all stem from an adult woman who had mild COVID-19 (a few samples of this study predate the infection). The sample titles of this study are shuffled in the database, so cell type and time point are left out; the donor was told from shared clones.

V and J are TRBV11-2 and TRBJ2-4; TRBD1 matches at 7 bases. The CDR3 runs 14 residues. Looked up from germline, CDR1 is SGHAT and CDR2 is FQNNGV. The V gene end was trimmed by 5 bases and the J gene end by 9 bases; junction bases not matched to a gene: 10. DNA of the CDR3: TGTGCCAGCAGCCAGAACAGGGGTCGAGGCATTCAGTACTTC. Amino acids: CASSQNRGRGIQYF.

This clonotype was counted many times. This chain connects TRBV11-3 to TRBJ2-4, with 8 nucleotides matching TRBD2. CDR1 and CDR2 from the germline V gene are SGHNT and YENEEA. After removal of 1 base from V and 1 base from J, the junction contained 18 bases not matched to a gene. The CDR3 is 21 residues long. CDR3: CASSLGGSGIGLGAAKNIQYF. DNA of the CDR3: TGTGCCAGCAGCTTAGGAGGTAGCGGGATCGGGCTGGGGGCGGCCAAAAACATTCAGTACTTC.

This chain links TRBV5-1 with TRBJ1-1; D may be TRBD1 (6 bases). The V gene lost 4 bases and the J gene lost 0 bases, with 13 bases spanning the gap. The germline V gene encodes CDR1 SGHRS and CDR2 YFSETQ. CDR3 length: 15 amino acids. CDR3 nucleotide sequence: TGCGCCAGCAGCCCCTGGGGGGGGCTGAACACTGAAGCTTTCTTT. The encoded protein is CASSPWGGLNTEAFF.

This clonotype was counted ten times or more. The V call is TRBV24-1, the J call TRBJ2-4; D not certain. V lost 4 bases, J lost 6 bases, and 9 bases lay in between. The germline gives CDR1 KGHDR, CDR2 SFDVKD. The length of the CDR3 is 13 residues. CDR3 in amino acids: CATSDQTVNIQYF. The CDR3, as DNA: TGTGCCACCAGTGACCAGACGGTAAACATTCAGTACTTC.

This clonotype was picked up a small number of times. The V and J genes are TRBV20-1 and TRBJ1-5, with 7 bases matching TRBD1. This CDR3 comprises 17 residues. Germline V CDR1 and CDR2: DFQATT, SNEGSKA (reference sequence). The trim removed 6 bases at V and 5 bases at J, leaving 19 bases unmatched. CDR3: CSANRQGPLSIDQPQHF. The CDR3, as DNA: TGCAGTGCCAACCGACAGGGACCTCTTTCGATTGATCAGCCCCAGCATTTT.

The chain recombines TRBV18 with TRBJ1-5, with 7 positions matching TRBD1. The trim removed 3 bases at V and 1 base at J, leaving 6 bases unmatched. Germline loops: CDR1 KGHSH, CDR2 LQKENI. The CDR3 loop spans 16 amino acids. CDR3 DNA sequence: TGTGCCAGCTCACCGGCGGCAGGGGGGAGCAATCAGCCCCAGCATTTT. Its protein product is CASSPAAGGSNQPQHF.

This clonotype was picked up many times. The chain is built from TRBV12-3 or TRBV12-4 and TRBJ2-3, with unresolved D. The CDR3 spans 13 residues. Trimming cost V 2 bases and J 1 base, with 4 bases left between them. CDR3 bases: TGTGCCAGCAGTTTAAGGGGCACAGATACGCAGTATTTT. It is translated as CASSLRGTDTQYF.

This clonotype was seen just once. The J gene is TRBJ2-7, the V gene TRBV12-3 or TRBV12-4, with a tentative D call TRBD1 (8 bases). This CDR3 has 15 residues. Deletions cut 6 bases from V and 0 bases from J, with 15 bases between. CDR3 residues: CASRGGTGLSYEQYF. In DNA, the CDR3 is TGTGCCAGCAGGGGGGGGACAGGCCTCTCCTACGAGCAGTACTTC.

This clonotype has more than one count but fewer than ten. This sequence joins TRBV12-3 or TRBV12-4 and TRBJ1-5; tentatively, D is TRBD1 (5 bases). V lost 4 bases to trimming and J lost 3 bases, with 13 bases between them. The CDR3 spans 15 residues. DNA of the CDR3: TGTGCCAGCAGTTATCAAGACAGCCCCAATCAGCCCCAGCATTTT. Its translation is CASSYQDSPNQPQHF.

In this sample, this clonotype turned up a few times. J is TRBJ1-3 and V is TRBV20-1; D gene unclear. Looked up from germline, CDR1 is DFQATT and CDR2 is SNEGSKA (reference sequence). CDR3 length: 14 amino acids. Between the trimmed V and J ends, which lost 5 bases and 0 bases, there was a span of 11 bases. CDR3 bases: TGCAGTGCTGGATCGATCCTCTCTGGAAACACCATATATTTT. Protein: CSAGSILSGNTIYF.

The sample holds a few counts of this clonotype. This sequence joins TRBV24-1 and TRBJ2-2, with 8 positions matching TRBD1. The CDR3 has 18 amino acids. Germline lookup yields CDR1 KGHDR and CDR2 SFDVKD. Losses at the gene ends were 4 bases for V and 2 bases for J; bases not matched to a gene: 11. In DNA form, the CDR3 reads TGTGCCACCAGTGACCCGACCAGGGGGCGCGGTAACACCGGGGAGCTGTTTTTT. Its protein product is CATSDPTRGRGNTGELFF.

This clonotype was observed a handful of times. V gene TRBV6-5 combines with J gene TRBJ1-2; D gene uncertain. Trimming removed 4 bases at V and 7 bases at J, with 10 bases between. CDR1 and CDR2 from the germline V gene are MNHEY and SVGAGI. This CDR3 region has 12 residues. The CDR3 loop reads CASSSRVSGYTF. The CDR3 DNA reads TGTGCCAGCAGTTCTCGGGTTTCTGGCTACACCTTC.

This clonotype was counted a few times. The chain uses TRBV12-3 or TRBV12-4 and TRBJ2-7, with 8 bases matching TRBD1. The CDR3 runs 14 residues. The trim removed 4 bases at V and 4 bases at J, leaving 6 bases unmatched. The CDR3 coding sequence is TGTGCCAGCAGTTGGCGGACAGGGTCGTACGAGCAGTACTTC. Translation: CASSWRTGSYEQYF.

The chain couples TRBV18 to TRBJ1-5, with 12 bases identical to TRBD1. The CDR3 is 16 amino acids. J lost 7 bases, V lost 4 bases, and 8 bases had no gene match. Germline V gene data show CDR1 as KGHSH and CDR2 as LQKENI. CDR3 loop: CASSLMGQGAGQPQHF. The CDR3 nucleotides are TGTGCCAGCTCACTTATGGGACAGGGGGCAGGGCAGCCCCAGCATTTT.

This clonotype has only a few counts. This CDR3 reads CASSMGQGAGGYTF. The CDR3, as DNA: TGTGCCAGCAGCATGGGACAGGGGGCTGGTGGCTACACCTTC. The genes are TRBV7-9 and TRBJ1-2; 12 bases are a match to TRBD1. There are 14 residues in the CDR3. Trimming removed 5 bases from V and 7 bases from J; junction bases left unmatched: 5. Germline loops: CDR1 SEHNR, CDR2 FQNEAQ (reference sequence).

The rearrangement uses TRBV29-1 and TRBJ2-7; 11 positions agree with TRBD1. Unmatched junction bases numbered 2, after V lost 7 bases and J lost 0 bases. CDR1 is SQVTM and CDR2 is ANQGSEA in the germline V gene. This CDR3 comprises 13 residues. In DNA form, the CDR3 reads TGCAGCGCCGGGACAGGGGGCTCCTACGAGCAGTACTTC. Its translation: CSAGTGGSYEQYF.

This clonotype was seen more than once but under ten times. V usage is TRBV20-1 and J usage is TRBJ2-7; D possibly corresponds to TRBD2 (5 bases). The length of the CDR3 is 12 residues. Trimming removed 4 bases at V and 2 bases at J, with 9 bases between. Germline V gives CDR1 DFQATT, CDR2 SNEGSKA (reference sequence). The CDR3 spells CSAMEEAYEQYF. The CDR3, as DNA: TGCAGTGCTATGGAGGAGGCCTACGAGCAGTACTTC.

In the case of this clonotype: No conserved phenylalanine or tryptophan is present at the end of the CDR3, so a read error is the likely explanation. V usage is TRBV2 and J usage is TRBJ2-5, with a weak D call TRBD2 (6 bases). The CDR3 runs to 16 residues. Germline CDR1 SNHLY, CDR2 FYNNEI. Trimming stripped 5 bases from V and 5 bases from J, with 21 bases between. In DNA form, the CDR3 reads TGTGCCAGCAGTTCGGGGACGGCGGGGTCCTCTGAGACCCAGTACTTA. It encodes CASSSGTAGSSETQYL.

This clonotype was seen a handful of times. The CDR3 spells CASSSSGGADTQYF. DNA of the CDR3: TGTGCCAGCAGTTCTAGCGGGGGGGCGGATACGCAGTATTTT. The genes are TRBV12-3 or TRBV12-4 and TRBJ2-3; 12 bases match TRBD2. CDR3 size: 14 residues. The junction had 2 bases not matched to a gene; V was cut back by 4 bases and J by 6 bases.

There are a few counts of this clonotype. J is TRBJ2-5 and V is TRBV23-1, with D perhaps TRBD1 or TRBD2 (5 bases each). TRBV23-1 is an ORF for which the function is uncertain. The CDR3 has 13 residues. The ends were cut back, 8 bases at V and 2 bases at J, with 12 bases in the middle. CDR3 protein: CASWPGPQETQYF. The CDR3 nucleotides read TGCGCCAGCTGGCCGGGACCTCAAGAGACCCAGTACTTC.

This clonotype was counted between two and nine times. The gene calls are TRBV4-1 and TRBJ2-3; 7 bases are shared with TRBD2. Looked up from germline, CDR1 is MGHRA and CDR2 is YSYEKL. The CDR3 loop spans 17 amino acids. V lost 5 bases, J lost 0 bases, and 11 bases stayed unmatched. Written as DNA, the CDR3 is TGCGCCAGCAGCTCTCGATCCCTAGCGGCTAGCACAGATACGCAGTATTTT. Protein product: CASSSRSLAASTDTQYF.

The CDR3 protein is CASSQAYPSRDTQYF. CDR3 nucleotides: TGCGCCAGCAGCCAAGCCTACCCATCCAGAGATACGCAGTATTTT. The V call is TRBV4-1, the J call TRBJ2-3; the D is unclear. Trimming stripped 1 base from V and 5 bases from J, with 13 bases between. Looked up from germline, CDR1 is MGHRA and CDR2 is YSYEKL. This CDR3 spans 15 amino acids.

The chain joins TRBV12-3 or TRBV12-4 to TRBJ2-5; no reliable D call. V lost 8 bases and J 5 bases, leaving 15 bases between the germline ends. The CDR3 runs to 13 residues. CDR3 nucleotides: TGTGCCAGCCAAACTTCCGCCGGGGAGACCCAGTACTTC. It specifies CASQTSAGETQYF.

This clonotype appeared a few times. This chain joins TRBV12-3 or TRBV12-4 and TRBJ1-2; D is possibly TRBD1 (6 bases). The CDR3 extends over 15 amino acids. V lost 4 bases and J 4 bases, leaving 16 bases between the germline ends. CDR3 residues: CASSSGGGASYGYTF. The DNA of the CDR3 is TGTGCCAGCAGTTCCGGAGGGGGGGCGAGCTATGGCTACACCTTC.

This clonotype was counted a few times. The chain uses TRBV5-1 and TRBJ2-3; TRBD2 matches at 9 bases. V gave up 3 bases and J gave up 6 bases; unmatched junction bases: 5. Germline V gene sequence: CDR1 SGHRS, CDR2 YFSETQ. The CDR3 length is 14 residues. The CDR3 coding sequence is TGCGCCAGCAGCTACGGGACTAGCATTGATACGCAGTATTTT. It translates to CASSYGTSIDTQYF.

The genes are TRBV5-1 and TRBJ1-1, with D tentatively TRBD1 (5 bases). Trimming left V 0 bases short and J 4 bases short, with 13 bases between. Germline CDR1 is SGHRS and CDR2 is YFSETQ. The CDR3 has 15 residues. This CDR3 reads CASSLGGGLSTEAFF. The CDR3 DNA follows: TGCGCCAGCAGCTTGGGTGGGGGATTGAGCACTGAAGCTTTCTTT.

This clonotype has only a few counts. The chain uses TRBV5-1 and TRBJ2-2; unclear D gene. Looked up from germline, CDR1 is SGHRS and CDR2 is YFSETQ. The length of the CDR3 is 15 residues. V lost 0 bases, J lost 0 bases, and 6 bases lay in between. CDR3 bases: TGCGCCAGCAGCTTGGGGGCAACGAACACCGGGGAGCTGTTTTTT. Translation: CASSLGATNTGELFF.